The 32 T cell receptor beta chains given below trace back to one sample, sequenced in a study of blood T cell repertoires in COVID-19. Here immunoSEQ multiplex PCR was the method, and the copy in TCRdb shows in-frame clones only, minus some. The sample holds approximately 160,000 clones, 90% to 95% seen once. Source material: peripheral blood. The receptors stem from a man in his fifties with acute or convalescent COVID-19.

This clone was detected once. The gene calls are TRBV19 and TRBJ1-5; 8 bases agree with TRBD1. This CDR3 spans 16 amino acids. The trim removed 7 bases at V and 1 base at J, leaving 9 bases unmatched. Per the germline V gene, CDR1 is LNHDA and CDR2 is SQIVND (reference sequence). CDR3 sequence reads: CASTQTGEGSNQPQHF. The CDR3 nucleotides read TGTGCCAGTACCCAGACAGGGGAAGGGAGCAATCAGCCCCAGCATTTT.

The chain links TRBV9 to TRBJ1-4; 9 nucleotides match TRBD1. CDR1 is SGDLS, CDR2 YYNGEE, per germline. This CDR3 region has 15 residues. Unmatched junction bases numbered 8, after V lost 4 bases and J lost 7 bases. Here the CDR3 reads CASSSVQGAGEKLFF. The CDR3 DNA sequence: TGTGCCAGCAGCAGCGTACAGGGGGCAGGTGAAAAACTGTTTTTT.

The chain uses TRBV11-2 and TRBJ1-5; 9 bases line up with TRBD1. Looked up from germline, CDR1 is SGHAT and CDR2 is FQNNGV. J was trimmed by 5 bases and V by 5 bases; bases with no gene match: 7. The CDR3 contains 15 residues. This chain's CDR3 is CASSQGTGLDQPQHF. CDR3 DNA sequence: TGTGCCAGCAGCCAAGGGACAGGGCTCGATCAGCCCCAGCATTTT.

The V gene is TRBV28, the J gene TRBJ2-2, with D maybe TRBD1 (5 bases). The CDR3 has 13 residues. V was shortened by 8 bases and J by 3 bases, with 10 bases between the two germline ends. The germline CDR1 and CDR2 sequences are MDHEN and SYDVKM. Here the CDR3 reads CASVVGDTGELFF. The CDR3 nucleotides are TGTGCCAGCGTTGTAGGGGACACCGGGGAGCTGTTTTTT.

The sample holds one count of this clone. CDR3 sequence: CASSYGGGGYTF. For the CDR3, the DNA is TGTGCCAGCAGTTACGGGGGAGGTGGCTACACCTTC. The chain recombines TRBV6-6 with TRBJ1-2, with D possibly TRBD1 on 5 matching bases. This CDR3 is 12 amino acids long. V lost 2 bases and J lost 7, with 8 bases in between. Germline V gene lookup returns CDR1 MNHNY and CDR2 SVGAGI (reference sequence).

This clone has a single count. This chain uses TRBV19 with TRBJ1-1, with D possibly being TRBD1 (6 bases). CDR1 is LNHDA and CDR2 is SQIVND in the germline V gene (reference sequence). The CDR3 runs to 16 residues. V was pared by 3 bases and J by 0 bases, with 14 bases between. The CDR3 reads CASSISGTSMNTEAFF. The CDR3 DNA reads as TGTGCCAGTAGTATTTCCGGGACAAGCATGAACACTGAAGCTTTCTTT. Variable domain in full (rest from reference TRBV19 and TRBJ1-1): DGGITQSPKYLFRKEGQNVTLSCEQNLNHDAMYWYRQDPGQGLRLIYYSQIVNDFQKGDIAEGYSVSREKKESFPLTVTSAQKNPTAFYLCASSISGTSMNTEAFFGQGTRLTVV.

The chain carries TRBV7-6 and TRBJ2-2; D not certain. The CDR3 spans 14 residues. The V end lost 6 bases, the J end lost 4 bases, and 12 bases lay between the germline ends. Per the germline V gene, CDR1 is SGHVS and CDR2 is FNYEAQ. CDR3 bases: TGTGCCAGCAGTCTGGCGGTAGGCACCGGGGAGCTGTTTTTT. Residues: CASSLAVGTGELFF.

This rearrangement joins TRBV18 to TRBJ1-5; no definite D call. CDR1 is KGHSH, CDR2 LQKENI, per germline. The V end lost 4 bases, the J end lost 3 bases, and 13 bases lay between the germline ends. There are 15 residues in the CDR3. CDR3 nucleotide sequence: TGTGCCAGCTCACTACTCGATAGTAACAATCAGCCCCAGCATTTT. Its protein product is CASSLLDSNNQPQHF.

V usage is TRBV4-1 and J usage is TRBJ2-5, with 7 nucleotides matching TRBD1. Per the germline V gene, CDR1 is MGHRA and CDR2 is YSYEKL. The J segment lost 9 bases and the V segment lost 3 bases, leaving 13 bases of the junction unmatched. This CDR3 has 15 residues. CDR3 sequence (DNA): TGCGCCAGCAGCCAGGGCGACAGGGCGACTGGGGCCCAGTACTTC. Protein product: CASSQGDRATGAQYF.

V usage is TRBV6-6 and J usage is TRBJ2-7, with 10 nucleotides matching TRBD2. Trimming cost V 0 bases and J 3 bases; bases outside gene matches: 5. In germline, CDR1 is MNHNY, CDR2 SVGAGI (reference sequence). The CDR3 extends over 16 amino acids. CDR3 loop: CASSYSITSGNYEQYV. CDR3 in DNA: TGTGCCAGCAGTTACTCGATCACTAGCGGGAACTACGAGCAGTACGTC.

The V and J genes are TRBV12-3 or TRBV12-4 and TRBJ1-1; D is unclear. Deletions cut 4 bases from V and 0 bases from J, with 6 bases between. This CDR3 has 13 residues. The DNA of the CDR3 is TGTGCCAGCAGTTCCCAGATGAACACTGAAGCTTTCTTT. Protein: CASSSQMNTEAFF.

V is TRBV5-4 and J is TRBJ2-2; D is unresolved. Germline V CDR1 and CDR2: SGHNT, YYREEE (reference sequence). CDR3 length: 15 amino acids. The V gene lost 3 bases and the J gene lost 4 bases, with 13 bases spanning the gap. CDR3 amino acids: CASSSGWASTGELFF. DNA for the CDR3: TGTGCCAGCAGCTCCGGTTGGGCGAGCACCGGGGAGCTGTTTTTT. The full variable domain, completed using reference TRBV5-4 and TRBJ2-2, is ETGVTQSPTHLIKTRGQQVTLRCSSQSGHNTVSWYQQALGQGPQFIFQYYREEENGRGNFPPRFSGLQFPNYSSELNVNALELDDSALYLCASSSGWASTGELFFGEGSRLTVL.

The rearrangement links TRBV25-1 to TRBJ1-2; 8 bases line up with TRBD1. CDR1 is MGHDK, CDR2 SYGVNS, per germline. CDR3 size: 11 residues. Germline trimming cut 8 bases from V and 9 bases from J; bases unmatched to any gene: 5. CDR3 sequence (DNA): TGTGCCAGCGGACAGGGCTCTAGCTACACCTTC. It yields the protein CASGQGSSYTF.

The J gene is TRBJ1-1, the V gene TRBV15; weak D call: TRBD1 (5 bases). The CDR3 length is 15 residues. Trimming removed 3 bases from V and 0 bases from J, with 11 bases in between. CDR1 is LNHNV and CDR2 is YYDKDF in the germline V gene (reference sequence). The DNA of the CDR3 is TGTGCCACCAGCAGGGGGAGGGGCATGAACACTGAAGCTTTCTTT. This sequence encodes CATSRGRGMNTEAFF.

The chain links TRBV6-5 to TRBJ2-7; D is perhaps TRBD1 (8 bases). CDR1 is MNHEY and CDR2 is SVGAGI in the germline V gene. The V end was cut by 6 bases, the J end by 2 bases, with 14 bases between. The CDR3 totals 14 residues. CDR3 sequence (DNA): TGTGCCAGCAGGATACAGGGGGGGACCTACGAGCAGTACTTC. Translation: CASRIQGGTYEQYF.

This chain joins TRBV5-6 and TRBJ2-1; 8 bases fit TRBD2. The germline V gene has CDR1 SGHDT and CDR2 YYEEEE. The trim removed 3 bases at V and 1 base at J, leaving 9 bases unmatched. The CDR3 runs 17 residues. The CDR3 region is CASSSGGAGVSYNEQFF. DNA of the CDR3: TGTGCCAGCAGCTCGGGAGGAGCGGGAGTTTCCTACAATGAGCAGTTCTTC.

The gene calls are TRBV28 and TRBJ2-1, with D possibly matching TRBD2 (7 bases). CDR3 length: 15 amino acids. Deletions cut 4 bases from V and 0 bases from J, with 10 bases between. CDR1 is MDHEN and CDR2 is SYDVKM in the germline V gene. This CDR3 is CASSSGGRSYNEQFF. The CDR3 DNA follows: TGTGCCAGCAGTTCCGGGGGGCGCTCCTACAATGAGCAGTTCTTC.

This clone was detected only once. The J gene is TRBJ1-2, the V gene TRBV4-3; 7 nucleotides agree with TRBD1. Germline trimming cut 0 bases from V and 11 bases from J; bases unmatched to any gene: 12. This CDR3 comprises 15 residues. Germline CDR1 is LGHNA and CDR2 is YSLEER. CDR3 sequence reads: CASSQDAAGGVGYTF. The CDR3 coding sequence is TGCGCCAGCAGCCAAGATGCGGCAGGGGGAGTAGGGTACACCTTC.

The V and J genes are TRBV29-1 and TRBJ1-2, with 10 bases identical to TRBD1. Germline lookup yields CDR1 SQVTM and CDR2 ANQGSEA. The CDR3 has 11 amino acids. Trimming cost V 6 bases and J 5 bases; bases outside gene matches: 0. The CDR3 DNA reads as TGCAGCGTGGACAGGGGGTATGGCTACACCTTC. It codes for CSVDRGYGYTF.

The gene calls are TRBV20-1 and TRBJ1-1; the D is unclear. Germline V CDR1 and CDR2: DFQATT, SNEGSKA (reference sequence). The V end was cut by 3 bases, the J end by 1 base, with 12 bases between. The CDR3 is made up of 14 amino acids. The CDR3 sequence is CSASSGRWNTEAFF. CDR3 nucleotide sequence: TGCAGTGCTAGTAGTGGGCGATGGAACACTGAAGCTTTCTTT.

The genes are TRBV10-3 and TRBJ1-6; tentatively, D is TRBD1 (5 bases). Germline V lookup: CDR1 ENHRY, CDR2 SYGVKD. The V and J ends lost 10 bases and 8 bases respectively, with 15 bases between them. The length of the CDR3 is 13 residues. The CDR3 nucleotides are TGTGCCACCAAGCGGGGGGTGGATTCACCCCTCCACTTT. Residues: CATKRGVDSPLHF.

The rearrangement joins TRBV5-1 to TRBJ1-6; no definite D call. CDR1 and CDR2 (germline): SGHRS, YFSETQ. Trimming removed 0 bases at V and 6 bases at J, with 10 bases between. The CDR3 sequence is 15 residues long. DNA for the CDR3: TGCGCCAGCAGCTTGGGCCGACTGACTAATTCACCCCTCCACTTT. Its translation is CASSLGRLTNSPLHF.

V usage is TRBV5-6 and J usage is TRBJ2-1; perhaps TRBD2 as D (6 bases). CDR1 SGHDT and CDR2 YYEEEE come from the germline V gene. V was cut by 0 bases and J by 9 bases, with 13 bases left in between. This CDR3 is 14 amino acids long. The CDR3 region has the DNA TGTGCCAGCAGCTTGGCTAGCGACCTAAGTGAGCAGTTCTTC. This codes for CASSLASDLSEQFF.

The chain carries TRBV18 and TRBJ1-1; TRBD1 matches 7 bases. CDR3 length: 16 residues. The junction had 12 bases not matched to a gene; V was cut back by 4 bases and J by 4 bases. From germline, CDR1 is KGHSH and CDR2 LQKENI. CDR3 protein: CASSRPGQPSGTEAFF. DNA for the CDR3: TGTGCCAGCTCACGTCCGGGACAGCCCTCGGGCACTGAAGCTTTCTTT.

V and J are TRBV7-9 and TRBJ2-7, with TRBD2 identical over 8 bases. The V gene end was trimmed by 3 bases and the J gene end by 0 bases; junction bases not matched to a gene: 7. The CDR3 totals 16 residues. CDR1 and CDR2 from the germline V gene are SEHNR and FQNEAQ (reference sequence). CDR3 loop: CASSFTSGLFSYEQYF. CDR3 sequence (DNA): TGTGCCAGCAGCTTTACTAGCGGTCTCTTCTCCTACGAGCAGTACTTC.

The chain combines TRBV27 with TRBJ2-5; 7 bases are a match to TRBD1. Per the germline V gene, CDR1 is MNHEY and CDR2 is SMNVEV (reference sequence). The CDR3 totals 14 residues. The junction had 8 bases not matched to a gene; V was cut back by 5 bases and J by 5 bases. The CDR3 DNA is TGTGCCAGCAGTCCGCAGGGGGTGGGCGAGACCCAGTACTTC. Its translation is CASSPQGVGETQYF.

The chain employs TRBV6-5 and TRBJ2-1, with D tentatively TRBD1 (6 bases). CDR3 length: 15 amino acids. Germline assignment: CDR1 MNHEY and CDR2 SVGAGI. The V end was cut by 6 bases, the J end by 8 bases, with 20 bases between. CDR3 amino acids: CASSLQGLIGDEQFF. The DNA of the CDR3 is TGTGCCAGCAGCTTACAGGGTCTGATAGGCGATGAGCAGTTCTTC.

The genes are TRBV30 and TRBJ2-4, with TRBD1 as a possible D gene (6 bases). CDR3 length: 15 amino acids. The ends were cut back, 1 base at V and 5 bases at J, with 15 bases in the middle. Germline values: CDR1 GTSNPN, CDR2 SVGIG (reference sequence). The DNA of the CDR3 is TGTGCCTGGAGTGGATCCCGACAGGCGGAAAACATTCAGTACTTC. Translation: CAWSGSRQAENIQYF.

This sequence joins TRBV4-1 and TRBJ2-7; the match to TRBD2 covers 13 bases. Trimming cost V 5 bases and J 2 bases; bases outside gene matches: 9. Germline V gene data show CDR1 as MGHRA and CDR2 as YSYEKL. The CDR3 totals 17 residues. The CDR3 coding sequence is TGCGCCAGCAGCTCAAGGACTAGCGGGAGTCTGACCTACGAGCAGTACTTC. Translating it yields CASSSRTSGSLTYEQYF.

The V gene is TRBV5-1, the J gene TRBJ2-7; the match to TRBD1 covers 9 bases. Losses at the gene ends were 4 bases for V and 5 bases for J; bases not matched to a gene: 7. The CDR3 is 14 residues long. Germline V gives CDR1 SGHRS, CDR2 YFSETQ. CDR3 amino acids: CASSVRDRAHEQYF. CDR3 bases: TGCGCCAGCAGCGTAAGGGACAGGGCCCACGAGCAGTACTTC. The full variable domain, rest sourced from reference TRBV5-1 and TRBJ2-7, is KAGVTQTPRYLIKTRGQQVTLSCSPISGHRSVSWYQQTPGQGLQFLFEYFSETQRNKGNFPGRFSGRQFSNSRSEMNVSTLELGDSALYLCASSVRDRAHEQYFGPGTRLTVT.

The chain couples TRBV7-3 to TRBJ2-1; TRBD1 aligns across 8 bases. From germline, CDR1 is SGHTA and CDR2 FQGTGA. The CDR3 runs to 15 residues. V trimming: 2 bases; J trimming: 4 bases; junction bases outside the gene matches: 4. CDR3 region: CASSLGTGRYNEQFF. For the CDR3, the DNA is TGTGCCAGCAGCTTAGGGACAGGAAGATACAATGAGCAGTTCTTC.

The genes are TRBV4-2 and TRBJ2-1, with TRBD2 identical over 11 bases. V was clipped by 5 bases and J by 5 bases; unmatched bases: 8. This CDR3 comprises 16 residues. Germline CDR1 and CDR2: LGHNA and YNFKEQ. The DNA of the CDR3 is TGTGCCAGCAGCTTTAGCGGGGGGGCAGTTAACAATGAGCAGTTCTTC. Translating it yields CASSFSGGAVNNEQFF.